The 20 T cell receptor beta chains listed next were all sequenced from one sample in a study of T cells in pancreatic ductal adenocarcinoma. Selected pancreatic ductal adenocarcinoma patients had undergone surgery without neoadjuvant therapy. The protocol was immunoSEQ multiplex PCR, while the TCRdb copy is restricted to in-frame clones and leaves out a portion. This sample yields 15,000 to 20,000 clones, of which more than 70% are seen a single time; about 0.94% belongs to the top ten. The sequencing sample was made of PBMCs. These receptors were obtained from a human donor with pancreatic ductal adenocarcinoma.

The chain recombines TRBV2 with TRBJ1-4, with TRBD1 identical over 8 bases. The germline V gene encodes CDR1 SNHLY and CDR2 FYNNEI. Germline trimming cut 3 bases from V and 2 bases from J; bases unmatched to any gene: 8. The CDR3 totals 17 residues. Here the CDR3 reads CASSDPGQAGTNEKLFF. In nucleotides, the CDR3 is TGTGCCAGCAGTGATCCGGGACAGGCCGGGACTAATGAAAAACTGTTTTTT. The entire variable domain, with the rest obtained from reference TRBV2 and TRBJ1-4, is as follows: EPEVTQTPSHQVTQMGQEVILRCVPISNHLYFYWYRQILGQKVEFLVSFYNNEISEKSEIFDDQFSVERPDGSNFTLKIRSTKLEDSAMYFCASSDPGQAGTNEKLFFGSGTQLSVL.

This sequence joins TRBV28 and TRBJ2-7, with TRBD1 matching 8 bases. Germline values: CDR1 MDHEN, CDR2 SYDVKM. This CDR3 is built from 13 residues. V trimming: 6 bases; J trimming: 6 bases; junction bases outside the gene matches: 7. The CDR3: CASSYGQGGEQYF. The DNA for the CDR3 is TGTGCCAGCAGCTATGGACAGGGTGGCGAGCAGTACTTC.

The sample holds one count of this clone. This rearrangement joins TRBV28 to TRBJ2-3; D is ambiguous. The V gene lost 5 bases and the J gene lost 1 base, with 13 bases spanning the gap. Germline values: CDR1 MDHEN, CDR2 SYDVKM. This CDR3 has 15 residues. The CDR3 protein is CASSPQTSRTDTQYF. Here the CDR3 DNA reads TGTGCCAGCAGTCCGCAGACAAGCCGCACAGATACGCAGTATTTT.

This clone appeared a single time. The chain uses TRBV10-3 and TRBJ2-7; D not certain. The CDR3 has 13 amino acids. CDR1 and CDR2 from the germline V gene are ENHRY and SYGVKD. V was trimmed by 1 base and J by 3 bases, leaving 7 bases between them. CDR3 sequence: CAISELQVYEQYF. CDR3 coding DNA: TGTGCCATCAGTGAGTTGCAGGTCTACGAGCAGTACTTC.

This chain uses TRBV6-1 with TRBJ2-7; no firm D call. The CDR3 is 13 residues long. The germline gives CDR1 MNHNS, CDR2 SASEGT. Trimming removed 4 bases from V and 4 bases from J, with 11 bases in between. CDR3 amino acids: CASSVWYLYEQYF. CDR3 DNA: TGTGCCAGCAGTGTGTGGTACTTATACGAGCAGTACTTC.

The chain is built from TRBV27 and TRBJ1-4; maybe TRBD1 (6 bases). CDR3 size: 16 residues. Trimming took 4 bases from V and 6 from J, leaving 18 bases between them. The germline V gene encodes CDR1 MNHEY and CDR2 SMNVEV (reference sequence). The CDR3 nucleotides read TGTGCCAGCAGTTACCGCCGAGGGGGGGGCCATGAAAAACTGTTTTTT. Its protein is CASSYRRGGGHEKLFF. Combining the CDR3 with reference TRBV27 and TRBJ1-4 gives the whole variable domain EAQVTQNPRYLITVTGKKLTVTCSQNMNHEYMSWYRQDPGLGLRQIYYSMNVEVTDKGDVPEGYKVSRKEKRNFPLILESPSPNQTSLYFCASSYRRGGGHEKLFFGSGTQLSVL.

This chain joins TRBV10-3 and TRBJ1-2; D is ambiguous. Germline loops: CDR1 ENHRY, CDR2 SYGVKD. The CDR3 has 17 amino acids. V was pared by 6 bases and J by 8 bases, with 28 bases between. The CDR3 DNA reads as TGTGCCATCAGCGGCGATGGAGGGTTTCGGCGAGGAACAGGCTACACCTTC. It translates to CAISGDGGFRRGTGYTF.

The chain employs TRBV11-2 and TRBJ1-3, with 7 bases lining up with TRBD1. Germline loops: CDR1 SGHAT, CDR2 FQNNGV. V trimming: 1 base; J trimming: 2 bases; junction bases outside the gene matches: 2. This CDR3 region has 15 residues. The CDR3 here is CASSLGGTAGNTIYF. CDR3 nucleotides: TGTGCCAGCAGCTTAGGCGGGACAGCTGGAAACACCATATATTTT.

The genes are TRBV5-1 and TRBJ2-1, with D possibly TRBD1 on 7 matching bases. The CDR3 has 16 residues. V lost 4 bases and J lost 2, with 16 bases in between. The germline CDR1 and CDR2 sequences are SGHRS and YFSETQ. The chain's CDR3 is CASSTQGGFTYNEQFF. The CDR3 DNA follows: TGCGCCAGCAGCACCCAGGGGGGATTTACCTACAATGAGCAGTTCTTC.

V usage is TRBV18 and J usage is TRBJ1-1, with a possible D match to TRBD1 (5 bases). This CDR3 comprises 12 residues. CDR1 is KGHSH and CDR2 is LQKENI in the germline V gene. Trimming took 3 bases from V and 7 from J, leaving 9 bases between them. The CDR3 nucleotides are TGTGCCAGCTCACCTAGCGGGGGTGAAGCTTTCTTT. Encoded protein: CASSPSGGEAFF.

This rearrangement joins TRBV5-6 to TRBJ1-6; 10 bases align to TRBD1. The CDR3 contains 14 residues. J lost 9 bases, V lost 5 bases, and 5 bases had no gene match. Germline lookup yields CDR1 SGHDT and CDR2 YYEEEE. The DNA of the CDR3 is TGTGCCAGCAGAGCCGGGACAGGGGTTTCACCCCTCCACTTT. It translates to CASRAGTGVSPLHF.

This chain links TRBV7-2 with TRBJ2-5; 7 bases map to TRBD2. Germline V gene data show CDR1 as SGHTA and CDR2 as FQGNSA. The CDR3 runs to 16 residues. V lost 4 bases to trimming and J lost 5 bases; unmatched junction nucleotides: 13. Written as DNA, the CDR3 is TGTGCCAGCAGCTCGAGTGTGGTGCGGGGGTATGAGACCCAGTACTTC. This encodes CASSSSVVRGYETQYF.

For the CDR3, the DNA is TGTGCCAGCGCGGGGCTGGGAAGCTCCTACGAGCAGTACTTC. This codes for CASAGLGSSYEQYF. The chain recombines TRBV6-1 with TRBJ2-7; possible D gene TRBD2, 6 bases. Germline loops: CDR1 MNHNS, CDR2 SASEGT. The CDR3 consists of 14 residues. The V end lost 8 bases, the J end lost 0 bases, and 14 bases lay between the germline ends.

The rearrangement links TRBV7-6 to TRBJ2-7; TRBD2 might be the D (6 bases). The CDR3 totals 19 residues. Germline CDR1 is SGHVS and CDR2 is FNYEAQ. Trimming took off 0 bases at V and 2 bases at J, with 23 bases between the two ends. The CDR3 bases are TGTGCCAGCAGCTTAGCCACCCCCTTAGGGACTGCAATCCCCTACGAGCAGTACTTC. It encodes CASSLATPLGTAIPYEQYF.

This sequence joins TRBV5-5 and TRBJ2-3, with 9 positions matching TRBD1. The CDR3 runs to 14 residues. Germline V gives CDR1 SGHKS, CDR2 YYEKEE (reference sequence). V gave up 4 bases and J gave up 5 bases; unmatched junction bases: 5. The DNA for the CDR3 is TGTGCCAGCAGCACGGGACAGGGTCTAGATACGCAGTATTTT. Encoded protein: CASSTGQGLDTQYF.

This sequence joins TRBV28 and TRBJ1-6, with a tentative D call TRBD1 (6 bases). The germline gives CDR1 MDHEN, CDR2 SYDVKM. V was trimmed by 3 bases and J by 6 bases, leaving 24 bases between them. CDR3 length: 19 amino acids. CDR3 region: CASSFPQILSGHFNSPLHF. In DNA form, the CDR3 reads TGTGCCAGCAGTTTTCCACAGATACTCTCGGGACATTTTAATTCACCCCTCCACTTT.

V gene TRBV7-2 combines with J gene TRBJ1-2; 7 nucleotides match TRBD1. The germline V gene encodes CDR1 SGHTA and CDR2 FQGNSA. V trimming: 5 bases; J trimming: 2 bases; junction bases outside the gene matches: 2. This CDR3 comprises 13 residues. As DNA, the CDR3 is TGTGCCAGCAGCCCGGACAGGAACTATGGCTACACCTTC. This codes for CASSPDRNYGYTF.

This clone came up once. The chain uses TRBV27 and TRBJ1-2, with 7 bases that match TRBD1. Germline V gene data show CDR1 as MNHEY and CDR2 as SMNVEV (reference sequence). The junction had 13 bases not matched to a gene; V was cut back by 5 bases and J by 1 base. CDR3 length: 17 amino acids. DNA of the CDR3: TGTGCCAGCAGTACCGACAGGGCAGTGGGAGTTAACTATGGCTACACCTTC. It is translated as CASSTDRAVGVNYGYTF.

The rearrangement uses TRBV7-9 and TRBJ2-3; perhaps TRBD2 as D (6 bases). The V gene's germline CDR1 is SEHNR and CDR2 FQNEAQ (reference sequence). Trimming took off 5 bases at V and 2 bases at J, with 17 bases between the two ends. This CDR3 has 16 residues. CDR3 loop: CASSPRRGDLTDTQYF. In DNA form, the CDR3 reads TGTGCCAGCAGCCCCCGACGCGGGGACCTCACAGATACGCAGTATTTT.

The table lists this clone with a few counts. The V call is TRBV28, the J call TRBJ1-4; 10 nucleotides line up with TRBD1. The CDR3 totals 15 residues. CDR1 is MDHEN, CDR2 SYDVKM, per germline. Germline trimming cut 5 bases from V and 6 bases from J; bases unmatched to any gene: 6. The CDR3 loop is CASSPSGQGDEKLFF. The CDR3 DNA follows: TGTGCCAGCAGTCCCTCCGGACAGGGGGATGAAAAACTGTTTTTT.